The text below deals with one T cell receptor beta chain. CDR1 SQVTM and CDR2 ANQGSEA come from the germline V gene. The CDR3 runs 14 residues. Germline trimming cut 6 bases from V and 7 bases from J; bases unmatched to any gene: 12. The data are from a study of T-cell reconstitution after alpha-beta-depleted transplantation in children. TCRbeta library construction was performed incorporating unique molecular identifiers. MiXCR was run by TCRdb on the PCR reads, yielding one entry per CDR3 protein. The table includes a few hundred thousand distinct CDR3 sequences, 10% to 15% detected once. This clonotype originated in a male patient younger than 18 who had a stem cell transplant for acute myeloid leukemia, so the T cells may come from the graft donor. Specimen: PBMCs, mostly from graft donor cells, collected 360 days after TCRalphabeta/CD19-depleted stem cell transplant. The chain links TRBV29-1 to TRBJ2-1; TRBD2 matches at 7 bases. The CDR3 spells CSVVGGSRKNEQFF. The CDR3, as DNA: TGCAGCGTCGTAGGCGGGAGCCGGAAAAATGAGCAGTTCTTC.